The entry below gives a single T cell receptor (beta chain) sequence along with its context. The read ends 3 residues shy of where the CDR3 ends; the end is completed using the germline J gene. Profiled with immunoSEQ multiplex PCR; TCRdb holds only in-frame clones, not every one. The sample table includes some 40,000 clones. These data belong to a study of T cells in women clearing cervical HPV infection. All participants had a single incident cervical HPV16 infection, and prevalent HPV16 infections were excluded. Germline loops: CDR1 SGHTA, CDR2 FQGNSA. The V gene lost 2 bases and the J gene lost 6 bases, with 11 bases spanning the gap. This CDR3 comprises 13 residues.

The chain uses TRBV7-2 and TRBJ2-7; D uncertain. Sequencing was performed on blood buffy coat. This receptor was obtained from a woman aged 18-69 years with a cervical HPV16 infection that either progressed to CIN3+ or cleared (not recorded which). CDR3 region: CASSLRSAREQYF. CDR3 bases read: TGTGCCAGCAGCTTAAGGAGCGCCCGCGAG.